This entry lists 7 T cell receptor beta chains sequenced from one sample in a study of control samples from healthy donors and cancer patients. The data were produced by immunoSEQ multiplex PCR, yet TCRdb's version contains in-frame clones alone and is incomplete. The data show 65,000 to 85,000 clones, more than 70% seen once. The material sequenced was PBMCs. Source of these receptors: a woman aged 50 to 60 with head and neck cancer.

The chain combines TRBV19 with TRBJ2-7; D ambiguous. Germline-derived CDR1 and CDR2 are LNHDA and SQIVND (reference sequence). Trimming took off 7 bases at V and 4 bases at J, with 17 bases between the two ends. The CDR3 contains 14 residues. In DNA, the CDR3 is TGTGCCAGTATGGACGGACCACCGCGGTACGAGCAGTACTTC. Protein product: CASMDGPPRYEQYF.

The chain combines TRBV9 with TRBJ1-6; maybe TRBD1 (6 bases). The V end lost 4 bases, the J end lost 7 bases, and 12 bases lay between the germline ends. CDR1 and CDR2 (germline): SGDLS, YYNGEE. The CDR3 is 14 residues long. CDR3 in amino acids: CASSSGVGNSPLHF. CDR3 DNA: TGTGCCAGCAGCTCAGGGGTGGGCAATTCACCCCTCCACTTT.

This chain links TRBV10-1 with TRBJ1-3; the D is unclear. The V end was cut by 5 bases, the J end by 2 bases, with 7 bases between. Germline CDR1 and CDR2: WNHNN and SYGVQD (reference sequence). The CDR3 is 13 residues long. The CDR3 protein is CASSLGAGNTIYF. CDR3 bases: TGCGCCAGCAGTTTGGGAGCTGGAAACACCATATATTTT.

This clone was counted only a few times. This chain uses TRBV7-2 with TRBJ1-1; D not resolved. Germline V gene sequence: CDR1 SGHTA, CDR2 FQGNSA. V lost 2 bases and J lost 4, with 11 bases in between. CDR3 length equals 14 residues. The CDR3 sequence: CASSLSKSITEAFF. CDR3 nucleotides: TGTGCCAGCAGCTTAAGTAAAAGCATCACTGAAGCTTTCTTT.

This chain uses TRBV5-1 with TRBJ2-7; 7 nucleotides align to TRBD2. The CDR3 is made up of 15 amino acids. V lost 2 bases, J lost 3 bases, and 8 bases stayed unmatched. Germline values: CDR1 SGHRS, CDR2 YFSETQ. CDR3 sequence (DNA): TGCGCCAGCAGCTTAGAAGCGGGGTGGGTCTACGAGCAGTACTTC. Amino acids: CASSLEAGWVYEQYF. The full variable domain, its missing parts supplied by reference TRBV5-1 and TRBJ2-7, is KAGVTQTPRYLIKTRGQQVTLSCSPISGHRSVSWYQQTPGQGLQFLFEYFSETQRNKGNFPGRFSGRQFSNSRSEMNVSTLELGDSALYLCASSLEAGWVYEQYFGPGTRLTVT.

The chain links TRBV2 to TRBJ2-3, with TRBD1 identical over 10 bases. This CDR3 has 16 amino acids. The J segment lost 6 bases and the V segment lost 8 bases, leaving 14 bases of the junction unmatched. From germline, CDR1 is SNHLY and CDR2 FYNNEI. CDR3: CASSKTGGGRVDTQYF. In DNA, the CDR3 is TGTGCCAGCTCTAAGACAGGGGGCGGGAGAGTGGATACGCAGTATTTT.

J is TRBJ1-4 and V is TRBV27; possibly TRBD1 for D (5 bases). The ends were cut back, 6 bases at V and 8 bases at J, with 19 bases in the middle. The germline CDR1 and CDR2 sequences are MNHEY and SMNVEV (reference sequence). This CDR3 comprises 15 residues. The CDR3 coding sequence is TGTGCCAGCAGGGGGGTGTGGGCAGGGAGGGAAAAACTGTTTTTT. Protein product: CASRGVWAGREKLFF.